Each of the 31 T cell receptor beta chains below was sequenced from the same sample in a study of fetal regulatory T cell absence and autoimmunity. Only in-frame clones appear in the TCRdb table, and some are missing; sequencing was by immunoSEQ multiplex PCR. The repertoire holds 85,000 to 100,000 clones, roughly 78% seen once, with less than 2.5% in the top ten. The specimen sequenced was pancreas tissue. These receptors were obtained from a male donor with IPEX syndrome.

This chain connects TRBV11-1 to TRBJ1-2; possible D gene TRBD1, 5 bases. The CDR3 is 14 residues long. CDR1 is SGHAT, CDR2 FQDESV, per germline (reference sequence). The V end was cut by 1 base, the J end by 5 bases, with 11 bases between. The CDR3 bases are TGTGCCAGCAGCTTAGGGGGCCTTGATTATGGCTACACCTTC. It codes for CASSLGGLDYGYTF.

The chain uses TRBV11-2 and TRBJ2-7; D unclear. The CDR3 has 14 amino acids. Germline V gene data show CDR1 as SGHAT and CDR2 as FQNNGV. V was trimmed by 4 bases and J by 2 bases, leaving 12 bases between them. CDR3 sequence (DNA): TGTGCCAGCAGCTACGAGGTAAAAACCTACGAGCAGTACTTC. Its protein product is CASSYEVKTYEQYF.

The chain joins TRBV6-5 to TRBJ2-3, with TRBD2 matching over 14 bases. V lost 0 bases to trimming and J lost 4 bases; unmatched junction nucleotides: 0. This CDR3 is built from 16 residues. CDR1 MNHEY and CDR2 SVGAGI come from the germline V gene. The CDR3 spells CASSYSTSGGADTQYF. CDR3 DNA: TGTGCCAGCAGTTACTCGACTAGCGGGGGGGCAGATACGCAGTATTTT.

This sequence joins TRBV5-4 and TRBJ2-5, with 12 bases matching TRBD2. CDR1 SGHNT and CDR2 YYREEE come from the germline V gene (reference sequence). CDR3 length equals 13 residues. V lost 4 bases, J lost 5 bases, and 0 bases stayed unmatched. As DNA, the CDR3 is TGTGCCAGCAGCGGACTAGCGGGGGAGACCCAGTACTTC. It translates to CASSGLAGETQYF. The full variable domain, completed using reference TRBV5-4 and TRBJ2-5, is ETGVTQSPTHLIKTRGQQVTLRCSSQSGHNTVSWYQQALGQGPQFIFQYYREEENGRGNFPPRFSGLQFPNYSSELNVNALELDDSALYLCASSGLAGETQYFGPGTRLLVL.

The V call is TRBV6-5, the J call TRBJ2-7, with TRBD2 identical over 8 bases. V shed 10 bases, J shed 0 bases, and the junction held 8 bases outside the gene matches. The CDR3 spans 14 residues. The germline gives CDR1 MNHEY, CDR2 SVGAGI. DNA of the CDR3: TGTGCCACCAAGACGGGGGGGATCTCCTACGAGCAGTACTTC. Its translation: CATKTGGISYEQYF.

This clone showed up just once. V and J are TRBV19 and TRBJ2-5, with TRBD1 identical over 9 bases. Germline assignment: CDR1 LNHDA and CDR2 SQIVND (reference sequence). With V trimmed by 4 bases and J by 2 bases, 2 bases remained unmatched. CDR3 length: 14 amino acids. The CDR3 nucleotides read TGTGCCAGTAGTAACGACAGGGGGCAAGAGACCCAGTACTTC. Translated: CASSNDRGQETQYF.

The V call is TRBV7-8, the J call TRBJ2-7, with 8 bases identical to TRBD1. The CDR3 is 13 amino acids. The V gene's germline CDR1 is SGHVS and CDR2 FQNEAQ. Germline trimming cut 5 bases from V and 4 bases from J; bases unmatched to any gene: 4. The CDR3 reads CASSPDRAYEQYF. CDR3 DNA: TGTGCCAGCAGCCCGGACAGGGCGTACGAGCAGTACTTC.

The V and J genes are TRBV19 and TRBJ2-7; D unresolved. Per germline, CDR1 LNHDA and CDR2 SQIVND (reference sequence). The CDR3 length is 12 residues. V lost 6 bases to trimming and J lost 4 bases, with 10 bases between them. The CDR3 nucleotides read TGTGCCAGTAGCGGCAGCCATTACGAGCAGTACTTC. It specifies CASSGSHYEQYF.

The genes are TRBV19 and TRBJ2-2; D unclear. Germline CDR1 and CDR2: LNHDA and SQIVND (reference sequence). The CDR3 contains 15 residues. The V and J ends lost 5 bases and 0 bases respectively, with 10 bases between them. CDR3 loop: CASSFPIANTGELFF. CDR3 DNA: TGTGCCAGTAGTTTTCCCATAGCGAACACCGGGGAGCTGTTTTTT.

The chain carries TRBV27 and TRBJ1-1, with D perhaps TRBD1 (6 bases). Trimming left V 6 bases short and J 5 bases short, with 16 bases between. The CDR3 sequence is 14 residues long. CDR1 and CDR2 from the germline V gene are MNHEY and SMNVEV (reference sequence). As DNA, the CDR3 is TGTGCCAGCAGCGGTGACAGGATGTTTACTGAAGCTTTCTTT. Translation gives CASSGDRMFTEAFF.

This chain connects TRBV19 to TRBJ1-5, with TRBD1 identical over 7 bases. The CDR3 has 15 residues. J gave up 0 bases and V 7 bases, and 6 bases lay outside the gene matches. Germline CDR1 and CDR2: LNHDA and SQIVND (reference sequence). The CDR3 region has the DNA TGTGCCAGTAAACCGACAGGGTATAGCAATCAGCCCCAGCATTTT. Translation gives CASKPTGYSNQPQHF.

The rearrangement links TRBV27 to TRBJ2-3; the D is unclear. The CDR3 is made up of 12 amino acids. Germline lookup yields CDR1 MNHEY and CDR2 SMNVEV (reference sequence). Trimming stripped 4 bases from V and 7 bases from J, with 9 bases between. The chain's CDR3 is CASSSSGNTQYF. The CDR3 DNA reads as TGTGCCAGCAGTTCCTCCGGAAATACGCAGTATTTT.

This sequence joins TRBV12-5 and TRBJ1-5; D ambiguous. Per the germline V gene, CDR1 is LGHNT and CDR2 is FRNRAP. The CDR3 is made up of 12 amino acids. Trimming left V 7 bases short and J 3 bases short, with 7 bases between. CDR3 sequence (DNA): TGTGCTAGTGCGGAGGACAATCAGCCCCAGCATTTT. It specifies CASAEDNQPQHF. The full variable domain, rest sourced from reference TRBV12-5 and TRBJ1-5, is DARVTQTPRHKVTEMGQEVTMRCQPILGHNTVFWYRQTMMQGLELLAYFRNRAPLDDSGMPKDRFSAEMPDATLATLKIQPSEPRDSAVYFCASAEDNQPQHFGDGTRLSIL.

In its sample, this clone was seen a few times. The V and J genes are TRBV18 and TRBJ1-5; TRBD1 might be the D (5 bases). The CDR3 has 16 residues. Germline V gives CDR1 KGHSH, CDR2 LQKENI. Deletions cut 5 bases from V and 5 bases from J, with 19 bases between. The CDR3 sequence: CASSSEGTHKDQPQHF. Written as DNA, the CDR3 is TGTGCCAGCTCATCCGAGGGGACCCACAAAGATCAGCCCCAGCATTTT.

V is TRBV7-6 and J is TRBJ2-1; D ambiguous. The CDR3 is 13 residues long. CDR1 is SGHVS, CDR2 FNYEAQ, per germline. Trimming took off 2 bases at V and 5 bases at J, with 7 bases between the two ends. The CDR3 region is CASSLIFNNEQFF. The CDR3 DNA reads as TGTGCCAGCAGCTTAATCTTCAACAATGAGCAGTTCTTC.

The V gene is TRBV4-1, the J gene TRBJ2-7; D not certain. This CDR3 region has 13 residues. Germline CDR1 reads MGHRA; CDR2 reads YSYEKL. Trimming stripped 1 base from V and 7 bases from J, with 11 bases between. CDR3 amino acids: CASSQVGLREQYF. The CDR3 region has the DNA TGCGCCAGCAGCCAAGTGGGCTTGAGGGAGCAGTACTTC.

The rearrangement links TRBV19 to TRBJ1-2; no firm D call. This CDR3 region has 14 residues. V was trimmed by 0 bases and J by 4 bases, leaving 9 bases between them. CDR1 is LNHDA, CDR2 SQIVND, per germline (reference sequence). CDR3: CASSIDRLRYGYTF. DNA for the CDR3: TGTGCCAGTAGTATAGATCGACTCCGCTATGGCTACACCTTC.

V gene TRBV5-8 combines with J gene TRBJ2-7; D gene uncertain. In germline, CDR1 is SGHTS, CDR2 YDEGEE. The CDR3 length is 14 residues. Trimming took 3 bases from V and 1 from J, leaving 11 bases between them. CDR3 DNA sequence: TGTGCCAGCAGCTACCAAGGGCCATCCTACGAGCAGTACTTC. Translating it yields CASSYQGPSYEQYF.

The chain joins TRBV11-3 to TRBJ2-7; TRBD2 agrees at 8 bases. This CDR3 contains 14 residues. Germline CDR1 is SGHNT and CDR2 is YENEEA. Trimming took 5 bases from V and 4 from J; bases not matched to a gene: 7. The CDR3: CASSGGTRFYEQYF. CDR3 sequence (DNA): TGTGCCAGCAGCGGGGGGACTAGGTTTTACGAGCAGTACTTC.

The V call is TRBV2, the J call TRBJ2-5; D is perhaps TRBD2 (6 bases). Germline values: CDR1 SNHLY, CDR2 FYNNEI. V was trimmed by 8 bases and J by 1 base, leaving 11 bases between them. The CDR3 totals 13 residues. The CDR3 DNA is TGTGCCAGCCTGAGGGGAGGCCAAGAGACCCAGTACTTC. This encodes CASLRGGQETQYF.

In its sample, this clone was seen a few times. CDR3 amino acids: CASGQGRNQPQHF. CDR3 sequence (DNA): TGTGCCAGCGGACAGGGACGAAATCAGCCCCAGCATTTT. This chain links TRBV2 with TRBJ1-5; 8 nucleotides agree with TRBD1. This CDR3 has 13 amino acids. V dropped 8 bases and J dropped 4; count of bases not matched to a gene: 4. CDR1 and CDR2 (germline): SNHLY, FYNNEI.

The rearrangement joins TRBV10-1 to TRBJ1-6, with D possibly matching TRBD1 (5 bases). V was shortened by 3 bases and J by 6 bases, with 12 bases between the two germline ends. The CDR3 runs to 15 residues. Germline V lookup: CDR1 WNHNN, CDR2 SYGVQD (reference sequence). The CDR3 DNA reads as TGCGCCAGCAGTGACCCGGGACTCAGTAATTCACCCCTCCACTTT. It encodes CASSDPGLSNSPLHF.

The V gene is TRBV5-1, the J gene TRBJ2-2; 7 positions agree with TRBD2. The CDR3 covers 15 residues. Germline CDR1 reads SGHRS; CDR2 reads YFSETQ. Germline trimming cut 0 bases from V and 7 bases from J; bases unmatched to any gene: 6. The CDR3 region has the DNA TGCGCCAGCAGCTTGGGGACTAGGGGAGTCGGGGAGCTGTTTTTT. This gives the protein CASSLGTRGVGELFF.

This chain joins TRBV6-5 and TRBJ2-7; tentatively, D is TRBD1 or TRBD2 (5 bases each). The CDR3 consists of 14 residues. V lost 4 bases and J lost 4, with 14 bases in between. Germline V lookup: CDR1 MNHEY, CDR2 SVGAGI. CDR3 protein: CASSLSGTPYEQYF. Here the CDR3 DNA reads TGTGCCAGCAGTTTATCCGGGACCCCTTACGAGCAGTACTTC.

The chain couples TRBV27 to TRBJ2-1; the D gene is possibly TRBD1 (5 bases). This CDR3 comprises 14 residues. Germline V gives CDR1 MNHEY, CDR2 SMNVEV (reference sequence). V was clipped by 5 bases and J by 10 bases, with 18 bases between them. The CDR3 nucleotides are TGTGCCAGCAGTCCCAGGGCGCATCTCGGAGAGCAGTTCTTC. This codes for CASSPRAHLGEQFF.

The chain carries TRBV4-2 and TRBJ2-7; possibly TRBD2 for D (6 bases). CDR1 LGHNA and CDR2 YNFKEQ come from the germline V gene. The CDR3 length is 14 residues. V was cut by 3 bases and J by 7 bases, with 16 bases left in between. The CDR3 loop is CASSQTRLATEQYF. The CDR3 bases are TGTGCCAGCAGCCAGACACGGCTAGCGACTGAGCAGTACTTC.

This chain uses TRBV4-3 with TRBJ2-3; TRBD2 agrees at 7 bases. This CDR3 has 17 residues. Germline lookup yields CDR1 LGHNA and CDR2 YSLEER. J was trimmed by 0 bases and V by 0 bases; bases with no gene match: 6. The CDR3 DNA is TGCGCCAGCAGCCAAGAGGGGGGAGCGGGGAGCACAGATACGCAGTATTTT. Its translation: CASSQEGGAGSTDTQYF.

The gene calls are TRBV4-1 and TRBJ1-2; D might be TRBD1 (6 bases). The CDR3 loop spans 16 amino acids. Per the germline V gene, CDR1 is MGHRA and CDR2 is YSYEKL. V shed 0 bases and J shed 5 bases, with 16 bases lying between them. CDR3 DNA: TGCGCCAGCAGCCAAGATCTTACCCCGGGGGCATATGGCTACACCTTC. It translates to CASSQDLTPGAYGYTF.

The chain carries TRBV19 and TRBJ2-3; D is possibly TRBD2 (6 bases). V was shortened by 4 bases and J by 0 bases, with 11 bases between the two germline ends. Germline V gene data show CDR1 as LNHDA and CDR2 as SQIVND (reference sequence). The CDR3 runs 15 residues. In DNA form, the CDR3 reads TGTGCCAGTAGTAGGAGGCTAGCGAGCACAGATACGCAGTATTTT. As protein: CASSRRLASTDTQYF.

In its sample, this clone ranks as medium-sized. This CDR3 reads CSARHTEAFF. The CDR3, as DNA: TGCAGTGCTAGACACACTGAAGCTTTCTTT. The V gene is TRBV20-1, the J gene TRBJ1-1; no clear D gene. V shed 2 bases and J shed 3 bases, with 1 base lying between them. CDR3 length: 10 amino acids. Germline V gene lookup returns CDR1 DFQATT and CDR2 SNEGSKA (reference sequence).

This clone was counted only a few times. CDR3 coding DNA: TGTGCCACCGTACGGGGAGGCTACAATGAGCAGTTCTTC. Translated: CATVRGGYNEQFF. The J gene is TRBJ2-1, the V gene TRBV7-9; D is possibly TRBD2 (6 bases). Trimming stripped 10 bases from V and 3 bases from J, with 13 bases between. CDR1 and CDR2 from the germline V gene are SEHNR and FQNEAQ (reference sequence). This CDR3 contains 13 residues.